This T cell receptor beta chain came from a study of control samples from healthy donors and cancer patients. Sequencing was performed with immunoSEQ multiplex PCR; in TCRdb, only in-frame clones are kept and a portion is missing. Of around 110,000 clones detected, 70% to 90% appear once; the ten largest clones hold over 2%. Input material: blood. The TCR sequence derives from a woman aged 70-85 years in good health.

For the CDR3, the DNA is TGTGCCAGCAGCTCCCTAGACACCCACGAGCAGTACTTC. It encodes CASSSLDTHEQYF. The rearrangement links TRBV7-6 to TRBJ2-7; D is unresolved. V was clipped by 4 bases and J by 5 bases, with 12 bases between them. The CDR3 is made up of 13 amino acids. Germline CDR1 and CDR2: SGHVS and FNYEAQ.